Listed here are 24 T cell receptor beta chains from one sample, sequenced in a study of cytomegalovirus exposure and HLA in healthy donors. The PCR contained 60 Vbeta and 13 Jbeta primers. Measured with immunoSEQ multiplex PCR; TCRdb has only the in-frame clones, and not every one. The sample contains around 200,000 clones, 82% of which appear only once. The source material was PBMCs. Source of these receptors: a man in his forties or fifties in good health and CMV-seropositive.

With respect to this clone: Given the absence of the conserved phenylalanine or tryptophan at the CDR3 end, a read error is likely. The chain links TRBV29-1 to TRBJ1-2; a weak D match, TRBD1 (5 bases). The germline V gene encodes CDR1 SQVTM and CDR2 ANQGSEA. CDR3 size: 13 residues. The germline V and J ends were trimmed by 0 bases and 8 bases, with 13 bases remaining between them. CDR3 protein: CSVEDGDRGGYTL. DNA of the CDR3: TGCAGCGTTGAAGATGGGGACCGGGGGGGCTACACCCTC.

CDR3 DNA sequence: TGTGCCAGCAGCCCCCGCGGGTCGATCTATGGCTACACCTTC. As protein: CASSPRGSIYGYTF. The chain carries TRBV9 and TRBJ1-2; D is undetermined. The CDR3 runs 14 residues. Trimming left V 4 bases short and J 4 bases short, with 14 bases between. Germline V gives CDR1 SGDLS, CDR2 YYNGEE.

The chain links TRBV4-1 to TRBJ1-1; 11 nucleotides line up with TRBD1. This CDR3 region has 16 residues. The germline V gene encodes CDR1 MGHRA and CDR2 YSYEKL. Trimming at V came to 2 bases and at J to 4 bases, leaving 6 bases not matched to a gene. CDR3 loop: CASSQLAGTGGTEAFF. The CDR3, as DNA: TGCGCCAGCAGCCAACTGGCGGGGACAGGGGGCACTGAAGCTTTCTTT.

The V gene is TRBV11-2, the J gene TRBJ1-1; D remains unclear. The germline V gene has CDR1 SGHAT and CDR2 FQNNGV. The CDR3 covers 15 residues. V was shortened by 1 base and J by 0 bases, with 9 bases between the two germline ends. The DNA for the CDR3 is TGTGCCAGCAGCTTAGTTGAGGGAATGAACACTGAAGCTTTCTTT. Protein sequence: CASSLVEGMNTEAFF.

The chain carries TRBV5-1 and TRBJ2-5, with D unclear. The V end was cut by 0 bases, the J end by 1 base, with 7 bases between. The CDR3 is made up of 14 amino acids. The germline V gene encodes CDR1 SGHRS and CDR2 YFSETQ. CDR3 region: CASSLELPQETQYF. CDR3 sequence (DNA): TGCGCCAGCAGCTTGGAGCTACCCCAAGAGACCCAGTACTTC.

For the CDR3, the DNA is TGTGCCAGCAGCTTAGGAGGTAATTACGAGCAGTACGTC. Protein: CASSLGGNYEQYV. The chain links TRBV7-8 to TRBJ2-7; D not resolved. Trimming removed 1 base at V and 4 bases at J, with 8 bases between. Per the germline V gene, CDR1 is SGHVS and CDR2 is FQNEAQ. This CDR3 contains 13 residues.

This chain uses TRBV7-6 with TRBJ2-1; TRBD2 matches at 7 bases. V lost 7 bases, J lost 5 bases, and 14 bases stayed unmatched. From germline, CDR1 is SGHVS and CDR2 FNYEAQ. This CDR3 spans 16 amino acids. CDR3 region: CASTPVGLVVNNEQFF. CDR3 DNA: TGTGCCAGCACCCCGGTCGGACTAGTGGTAAACAATGAGCAGTTCTTC.

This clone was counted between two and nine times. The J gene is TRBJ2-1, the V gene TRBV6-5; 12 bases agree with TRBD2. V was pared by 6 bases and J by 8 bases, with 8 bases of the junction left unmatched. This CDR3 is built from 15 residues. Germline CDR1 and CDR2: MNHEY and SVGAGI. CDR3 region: CASSPTSGRAYEQFF. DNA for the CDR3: TGTGCCAGCAGCCCGACTAGCGGGAGAGCGTATGAGCAGTTCTTC.

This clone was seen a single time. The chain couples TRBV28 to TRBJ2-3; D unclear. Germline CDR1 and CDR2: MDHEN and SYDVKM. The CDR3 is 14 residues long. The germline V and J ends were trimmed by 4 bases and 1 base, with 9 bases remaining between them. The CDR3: CASSSLRGTDTQYF. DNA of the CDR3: TGTGCCAGCAGTTCCCTCCGGGGCACAGATACGCAGTATTTT.

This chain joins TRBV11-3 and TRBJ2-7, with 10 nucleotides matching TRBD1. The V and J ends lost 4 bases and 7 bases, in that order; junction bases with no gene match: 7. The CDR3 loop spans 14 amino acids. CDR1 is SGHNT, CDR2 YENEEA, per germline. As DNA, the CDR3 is TGTGCCAGCAGCTCCGGGACAGGGGTGGATGAGCAGTACTTC. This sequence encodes CASSSGTGVDEQYF.

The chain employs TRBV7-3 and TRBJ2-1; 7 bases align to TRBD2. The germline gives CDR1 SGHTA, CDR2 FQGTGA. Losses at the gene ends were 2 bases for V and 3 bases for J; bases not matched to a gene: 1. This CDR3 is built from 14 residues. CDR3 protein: CASSLPGGYNEQFF. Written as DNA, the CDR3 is TGTGCCAGCAGCTTACCGGGAGGCTACAATGAGCAGTTCTTC.

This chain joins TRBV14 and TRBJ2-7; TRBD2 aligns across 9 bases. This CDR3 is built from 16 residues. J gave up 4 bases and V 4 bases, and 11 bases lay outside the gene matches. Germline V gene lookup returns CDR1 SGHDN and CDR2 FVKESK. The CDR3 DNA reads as TGTGCCAGCAGCCTAAGGAGGACTAGCGCAGGGTACGAGCAGTACGTC. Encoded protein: CASSLRRTSAGYEQYV.

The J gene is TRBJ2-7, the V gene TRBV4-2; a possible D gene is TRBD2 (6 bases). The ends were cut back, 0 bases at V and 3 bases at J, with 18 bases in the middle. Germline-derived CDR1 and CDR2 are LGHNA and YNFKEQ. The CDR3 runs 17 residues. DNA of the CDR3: TGTGCCAGCAGCCAAGATCGGACCGGCGGGGCTATCTACGAGCAGTACTTC. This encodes CASSQDRTGGAIYEQYF.

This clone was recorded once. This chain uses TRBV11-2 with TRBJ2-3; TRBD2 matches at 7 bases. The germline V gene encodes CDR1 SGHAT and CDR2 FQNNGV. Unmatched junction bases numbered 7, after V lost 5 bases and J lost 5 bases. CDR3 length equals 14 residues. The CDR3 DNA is TGTGCCAGCAGCCAAAGCGGGGAAGTAGATACGCAGTATTTT. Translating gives CASSQSGEVDTQYF.

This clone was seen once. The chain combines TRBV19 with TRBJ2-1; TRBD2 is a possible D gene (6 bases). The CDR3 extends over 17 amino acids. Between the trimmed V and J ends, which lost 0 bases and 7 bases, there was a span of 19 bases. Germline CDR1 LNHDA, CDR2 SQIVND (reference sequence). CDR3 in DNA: TGTGCCAGTAGTATAGAAGCTAGCGCGATCATGGCGAATGAGCAGTTCTTC. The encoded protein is CASSIEASAIMANEQFF.

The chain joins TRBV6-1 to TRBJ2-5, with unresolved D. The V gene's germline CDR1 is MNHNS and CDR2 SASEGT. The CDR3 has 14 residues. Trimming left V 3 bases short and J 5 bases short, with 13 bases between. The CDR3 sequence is CASSDSTPLETQYF. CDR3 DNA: TGTGCCAGCAGTGATAGCACCCCACTGGAGACCCAGTACTTC.

The CDR3: CASSLGGQAGDTQYF. In nucleotides, the CDR3 is TGTGCCAGCAGCTTAGGGGGGCAGGCGGGAGATACGCAGTATTTT. The V call is TRBV7-9, the J call TRBJ2-3; D might be TRBD1 (6 bases). The V end was cut by 1 base, the J end by 5 bases, with 13 bases between. CDR3 length: 15 amino acids. Per germline, CDR1 SEHNR and CDR2 FQNEAQ (reference sequence). Supplemented by reference TRBV7-9 and TRBJ2-3, the full variable domain reads DTGVSQNPRHKITKRGQNVTFRCDPISEHNRLYWYRQTLGQGPEFLTYFQNEAQLEKSRLLSDRFSAERPKGSFSTLEIQRTEQGDSAMYLCASSLGGQAGDTQYFGPGTRLTVL.

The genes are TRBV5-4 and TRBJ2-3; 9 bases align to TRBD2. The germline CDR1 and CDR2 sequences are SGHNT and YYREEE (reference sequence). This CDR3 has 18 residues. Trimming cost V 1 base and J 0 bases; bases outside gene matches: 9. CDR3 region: CASSLPGVAGASTDTQYF. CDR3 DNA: TGTGCCAGCAGCTTGCCCGGGGTAGCGGGAGCTAGCACAGATACGCAGTATTTT.

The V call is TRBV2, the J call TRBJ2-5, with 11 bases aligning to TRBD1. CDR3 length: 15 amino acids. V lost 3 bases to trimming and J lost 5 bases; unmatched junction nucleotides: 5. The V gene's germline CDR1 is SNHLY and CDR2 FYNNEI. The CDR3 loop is CASSDLGTGGETQYF. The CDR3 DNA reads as TGTGCCAGCAGTGACTTGGGGACAGGGGGGGAGACCCAGTACTTC. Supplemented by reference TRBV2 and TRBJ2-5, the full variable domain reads EPEVTQTPSHQVTQMGQEVILRCVPISNHLYFYWYRQILGQKVEFLVSFYNNEISEKSEIFDDQFSVERPDGSNFTLKIRSTKLEDSAMYFCASSDLGTGGETQYFGPGTRLLVL.

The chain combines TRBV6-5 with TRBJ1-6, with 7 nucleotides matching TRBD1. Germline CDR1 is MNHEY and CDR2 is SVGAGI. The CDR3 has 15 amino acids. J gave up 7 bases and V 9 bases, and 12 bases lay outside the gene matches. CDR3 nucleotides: TGTGCCAGTAAGGAGGGGGCTCGGCGGAATTCACCCCTCCACTTT. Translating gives CASKEGARRNSPLHF.

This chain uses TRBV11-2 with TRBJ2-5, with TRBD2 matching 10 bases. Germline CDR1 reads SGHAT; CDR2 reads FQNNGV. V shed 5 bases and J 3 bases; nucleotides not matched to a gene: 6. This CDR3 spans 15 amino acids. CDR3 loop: CASSRRTSGKETQYF. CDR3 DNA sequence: TGTGCCAGCAGCAGACGGACTAGCGGTAAAGAGACCCAGTACTTC.

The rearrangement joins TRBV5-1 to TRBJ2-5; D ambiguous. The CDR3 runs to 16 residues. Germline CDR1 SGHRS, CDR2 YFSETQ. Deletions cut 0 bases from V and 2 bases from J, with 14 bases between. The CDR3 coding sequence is TGCGCCAGCAGCTTGGCCGCGTCTCCCCGGCAAGAGACCCAGTACTTC. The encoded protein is CASSLAASPRQETQYF.

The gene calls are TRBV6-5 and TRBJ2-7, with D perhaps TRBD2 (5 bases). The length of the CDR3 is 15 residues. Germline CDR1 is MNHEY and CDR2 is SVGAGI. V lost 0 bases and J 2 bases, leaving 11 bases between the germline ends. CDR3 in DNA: TGTGCCAGCAGTTACTCGTCGGGGAACACCTACGAGCAGTACTTC. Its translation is CASSYSSGNTYEQYF.

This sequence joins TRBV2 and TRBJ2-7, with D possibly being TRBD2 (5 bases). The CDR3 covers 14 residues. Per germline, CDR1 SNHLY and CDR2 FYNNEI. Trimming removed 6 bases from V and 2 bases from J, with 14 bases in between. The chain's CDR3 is CASSYGLLPYEQYF. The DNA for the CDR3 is TGTGCCAGCAGCTACGGACTGCTACCCTACGAGCAGTACTTC. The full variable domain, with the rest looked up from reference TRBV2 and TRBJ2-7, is EPEVTQTPSHQVTQMGQEVILRCVPISNHLYFYWYRQILGQKVEFLVSFYNNEISEKSEIFDDQFSVERPDGSNFTLKIRSTKLEDSAMYFCASSYGLLPYEQYFGPGTRLTVT.